This T cell receptor (beta chain) appears in the sequencing data of a study of cytomegalovirus exposure and HLA in healthy donors. Study summary: Early on, a data release was issued that held roughly 86 million unique TCRs from HLA-typed donors.

Comments on this clone: Its specificity is unknown.

Study-level points and caveats: Common viral pathogens (according to a later analysis) appeared linked to several of the most significant clusters. After further analysis at a later stage, 16,951 TCR beta sequences were associated with HLA alleles at 0.05 false discovery rate. Most TCR sequences proved rare, with some public TCRs found in many donors.

Primers included in the PCR were 60 Vbeta and 13 Jbeta primers. Sequencing used immunoSEQ multiplex PCR; TCRdb keeps in-frame clones, though not all of them. The table has around 190,000 clones, roughly 80% seen once. The V gene end was trimmed by 2 bases and the J gene end by 6 bases; junction bases not matched to a gene: 2. Germline lookup yields CDR1 SGHTA and CDR2 FQGNSA. The CDR3 runs to 15 residues. Sequencing used PBMCs. This receptor was identified in a woman aged 25 to 39 in good health and CMV-seronegative. This rearrangement joins TRBV7-2 to TRBJ1-6, with TRBD1 identical over 9 bases. The CDR3 DNA follows: TGTGCCAGCAGCTTATTACAGGGGGCTAATTCACCCCTCCACTTT. Protein: CASSLLQGANSPLHF.